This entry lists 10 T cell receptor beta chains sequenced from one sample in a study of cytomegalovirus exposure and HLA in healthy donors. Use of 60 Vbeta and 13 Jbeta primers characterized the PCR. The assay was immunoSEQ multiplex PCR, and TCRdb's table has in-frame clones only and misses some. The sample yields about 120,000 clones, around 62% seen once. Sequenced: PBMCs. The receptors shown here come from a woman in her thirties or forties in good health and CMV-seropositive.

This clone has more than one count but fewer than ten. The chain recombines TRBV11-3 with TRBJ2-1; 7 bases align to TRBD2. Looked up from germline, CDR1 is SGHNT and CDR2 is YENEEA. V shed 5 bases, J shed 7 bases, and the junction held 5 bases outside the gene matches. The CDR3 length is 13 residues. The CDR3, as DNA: TGTGCCAGCAGCGGGAGGGCGGGGAATGAGCAGTTCTTC. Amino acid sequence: CASSGRAGNEQFF.

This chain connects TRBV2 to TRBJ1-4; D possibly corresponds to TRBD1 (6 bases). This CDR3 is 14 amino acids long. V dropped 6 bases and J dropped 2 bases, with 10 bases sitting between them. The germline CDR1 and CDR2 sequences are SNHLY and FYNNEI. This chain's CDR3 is CASSEQGTNEKLFF. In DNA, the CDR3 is TGTGCCAGCAGCGAACAGGGTACTAATGAAAAACTGTTTTTT.

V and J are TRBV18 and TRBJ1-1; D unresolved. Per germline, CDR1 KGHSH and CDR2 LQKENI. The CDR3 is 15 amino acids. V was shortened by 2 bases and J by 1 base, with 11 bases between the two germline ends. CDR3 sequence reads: CASSPNSSPNTEAFF. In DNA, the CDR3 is TGTGCCAGCTCACCAAACAGTTCCCCGAACACTGAAGCTTTCTTT.

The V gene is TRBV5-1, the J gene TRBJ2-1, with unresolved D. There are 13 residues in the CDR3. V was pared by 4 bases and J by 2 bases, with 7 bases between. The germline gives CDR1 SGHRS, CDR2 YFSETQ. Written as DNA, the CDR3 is TGCGCCAGCAGCAACAACCCCTACAATGAGCAGTTCTTC. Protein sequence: CASSNNPYNEQFF.

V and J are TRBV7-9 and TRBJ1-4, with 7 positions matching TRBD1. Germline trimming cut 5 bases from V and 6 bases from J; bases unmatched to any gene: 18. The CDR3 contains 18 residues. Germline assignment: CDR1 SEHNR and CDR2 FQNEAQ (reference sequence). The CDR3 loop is CASSPNPRGRRPHEKLFF. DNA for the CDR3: TGTGCCAGCAGCCCCAACCCGAGGGGGCGGCGCCCACATGAAAAACTGTTTTTT.

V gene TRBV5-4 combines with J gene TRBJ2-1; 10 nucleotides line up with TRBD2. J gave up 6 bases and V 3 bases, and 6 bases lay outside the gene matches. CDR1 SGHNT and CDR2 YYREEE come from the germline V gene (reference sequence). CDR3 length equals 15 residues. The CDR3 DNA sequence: TGTGCCAGCAGCTCCAAGACTAGCGGGTCCAATGAGCAGTTCTTC. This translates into CASSSKTSGSNEQFF.

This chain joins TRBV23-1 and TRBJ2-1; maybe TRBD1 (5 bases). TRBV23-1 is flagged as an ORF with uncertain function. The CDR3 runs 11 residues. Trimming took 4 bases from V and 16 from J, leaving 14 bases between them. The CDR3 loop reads CASSRQHAYFF. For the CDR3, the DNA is TGCGCCAGCAGTCGACAGCATGCTTATTTCTTC.

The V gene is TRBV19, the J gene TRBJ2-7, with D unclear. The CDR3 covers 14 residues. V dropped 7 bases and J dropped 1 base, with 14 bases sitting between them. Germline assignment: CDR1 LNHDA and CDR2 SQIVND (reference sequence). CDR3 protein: CASTPSANSYEQYF. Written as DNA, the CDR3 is TGTGCCAGTACCCCGAGTGCAAATTCCTACGAGCAGTACTTC.

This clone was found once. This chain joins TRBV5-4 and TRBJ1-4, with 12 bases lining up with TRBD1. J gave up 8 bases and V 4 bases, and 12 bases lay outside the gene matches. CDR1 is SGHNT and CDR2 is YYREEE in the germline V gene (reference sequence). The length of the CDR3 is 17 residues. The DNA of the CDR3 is TGTGCCAGCAGCCGAGGGACAGGGGGCCCCCAAGTAGAAAAACTGTTTTTT. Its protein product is CASSRGTGGPQVEKLFF.

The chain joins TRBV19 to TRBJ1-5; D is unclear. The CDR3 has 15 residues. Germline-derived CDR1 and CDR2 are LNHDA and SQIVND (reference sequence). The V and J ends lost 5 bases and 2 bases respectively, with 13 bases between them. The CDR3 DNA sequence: TGTGCCAGTAGTGTGACGGACTACGGCAATCAGCCCCAGCATTTT. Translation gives CASSVTDYGNQPQHF.